This T cell receptor (beta chain) was profiled in a study of monozygotic twins with inflammatory bowel disease. The CDR3 runs to 14 residues. TCRdb re-analyzed the 5' RACE reads; it lists each CDR3 protein once, without DNA. This sample's table has fewer than 150,000 distinct CDR3 sequences. The TCR originated in a human donor with ulcerative colitis or Crohn's disease, or a healthy co-twin of an affected twin (not recorded which). The sequenced material came from blood. The chain employs TRBV12-3 or TRBV12-4 and TRBJ2-1. The CDR3 loop is CASSPPLRYNEQFF.